The present T cell receptor (beta chain) was sequenced within a study of blood T cells in healthy people across ages. This CDR3 contains 15 residues. V lost 9 bases and J lost 4, with 18 bases in between. The germline V gene encodes CDR1 KGHDR and CDR2 SFDVKD. Overall study results and limits: The authors considered diversity estimates from one million T cells to be underestimates.

Through a sample-barcoded 5' primer and a J-beta primer mix, a second PCR was run for roughly 6 to 11 cycles. Via MiXCR, TCRdb re-called the 5' RACE reads, giving one row per CDR3 protein. The sample has around 1,900,000 distinct CDR3 sequences; 35% to 50% are singletons. Worth noting for this clonotype: Its specificity is unknown.

Russia was home to the donors, healthy Caucasian individuals aged about 6 to 90. What was sequenced was blood. The chain is built from TRBV24-1 and TRBJ2-1; weak D call: TRBD1 (6 bases). The sequence was obtained from a human donor in good health. As DNA, the CDR3 is TGTGCCACCCAACACCGGGACATAACGTACAATGAGCAGTTCTTC. This encodes CATQHRDITYNEQFF.